This T cell receptor beta chain was sequenced in a study of T cell repertoires in cytomegalovirus infection. The CDR3 totals 14 residues. Trimming pared 1 base from V and 7 bases from J, leaving 11 bases between. For this clonotype: A read error is likely, as this CDR3 ends without the conserved phenylalanine or tryptophan.

One entry per CDR3 protein, called by TCRdb with MiXCR from the reads. The sample records 150,000 to 200,000 distinct CDR3 sequences, roughly 9.8% being singletons. This receptor was identified in a human donor in good health (CMV status not recorded). Some clones in this sample may be carry-over from other donors' samples. Sample: PBMCs. V and J are TRBV12-3 or TRBV12-4 and TRBJ2-1; D is unresolved. CDR3 in amino acids: CASSLGLPWNEQFV. DNA of the CDR3: TGTGCCAGCAGTTTAGGCCTTCCTTGGAATGAGCAGTTCGTC.